A single T cell receptor (beta chain) is shown here with its context. Its antigen is not identified. The entry originates in a study of beta chain features in type 1 diabetes. Overall study results and limits: Individuals with type 1 diabetes displayed fewer insertions and more deletions at VDJ junctions. Moderate yet significant TCRB CDR3 shortening was seen in Type 1 diabetes patients in all four CD4+ subsets.

Donors underwent one heparinised blood draw, around 100 mL on average. Of the isolated RNA, all was reverse transcribed, and so the sequenced material was expressed TCRB transcripts. Data came from immunoSEQ multiplex PCR; TCRdb stores just in-frame clones and leaves some out. The repertoire holds about 660,000 clones, with 11% to 15% as singletons. This CDR3 has 15 residues. The V segment lost 2 bases and the J segment 3 bases; nucleotides outside the gene matches: 6. From germline, CDR1 is MDHEN and CDR2 SYDVKM. Sequencing was performed on naive CD4+ T cells from blood. This TCR was recovered from a man aged 18-30 years with type 1 diabetes. V usage is TRBV28 and J usage is TRBJ2-7, with 8 bases matching TRBD1. The DNA of the CDR3 is TGTGCCAGCAGTTTAGGGGACAGGTTTCACTACGAGCAGTACTTC. Its protein product is CASSLGDRFHYEQYF.